A selection of T cell receptor beta chains follows, all from one sample in a study of blood T cell repertoires in COVID-19. TCRdb's copy holds only in-frame clones and misses some; the assay was immunoSEQ multiplex PCR. Among some 90,000 clones listed, more than 80% were seen once. Source material: peripheral blood. The receptors derive from a man over 45 with COVID-19, enrolled during active disease. The CDR3 runs from the conserved cysteine through the conserved F or W. The D gene is left open where the match is weak. Size is stated for part of the rows, as once, few or many counts, or as a class when the clone is expanded.

once	TRBV4-1	TRBJ2-1	.	TGCGCCAGCAGCCAAGCTGGGGGGGGCCCCGACAATGAGCAGTTCTTC	CASSQAGGGPDNEQFF
.	TRBV9	TRBJ1-1	.	TGTGCCAGCAGCGTAGGCATCAACGGTAACACTGAAGCTTTCTTT	CASSVGINGNTEAFF
.	TRBV12-3/TRBV12-4	TRBJ2-7	.	TGTGCCAGCAGAGGGACGGGAGATTACGAGCAGTACTTC	CASRGTGDYEQYF
.	TRBV10-3	TRBJ1-6	TRBD1	TGTGCCATCAGAAGGGACAGCGATAATTCACCCCTCCACTTT	CAIRRDSDNSPLHF
.	TRBV6-5	TRBJ1-4	.	TGTGCCAGCACCGGAGGACCGGGAGGAGAAAAACTGTTTTTT	CASTGGPGGEKLFF
once	TRBV4-3	TRBJ2-7	.	TGCGCCAGCAGCCAAGTCACAGGAAGCTACGAGCAGTACTTC	CASSQVTGSYEQYF
.	TRBV6-1	TRBJ1-2	.	TGTGCCAGCAGTGAGTATAGCCAGGGGCATGGCTACACCTTC	CASSEYSQGHGYTF
.	TRBV28	TRBJ1-1	TRBD1	TGTGCCAGCAGCTCCGAAGGACAGGGGTATAACACTGAAGCTTTCTTT	CASSSEGQGYNTEAFF
once	TRBV2	TRBJ1-5	.	TGTGCCAGCGCAGACCGGGAAAGCAATCAGCCCCAGCATTTT	CASADRESNQPQHF
.	TRBV9	TRBJ2-7	TRBD1	TGTGCCAGCAGCCCGAGGACAGGGTTACTCGGCGAGCAGTACTTC	CASSPRTGLLGEQYF
.	TRBV18	TRBJ1-3	TRBD1	TGTGCCAGCTCAGTCACAGGGGCGGATGGAAACACCATATATTTT	CASSVTGADGNTIYF
.	TRBV6-2/TRBV6-3	TRBJ1-3	.	TGTGCCAGCAGCCCTACAGCATTCTCTGGAAACACCATATATTTT	CASSPTAFSGNTIYF
.	TRBV9	TRBJ1-6	TRBD1	TGTGCCAGCAGCATCCACCCTGGACAGGGGGCGGATTCACCCCTCCACTTT	CASSIHPGQGADSPLHF
.	TRBV19	TRBJ2-2	TRBD2	TGTGCCAGTAGTACCGGGGGGTGGACCGGGGAGCTGTTTTTT	CASSTGGWTGELFF
.	TRBV5-8	TRBJ2-3	TRBD2	TGTGCCAGCAGCCCGGGAGGAGCTAGCACAGATACGCAGTATTTT	CASSPGGASTDTQYF
.	TRBV9	TRBJ1-5	.	TGTGCCAGCAGCGCTATGGGGGCTAGCAATCAGCCCCAGCATTTT	CASSAMGASNQPQHF
.	TRBV6-5	TRBJ2-7	.	TGTGCCAGCAGTTCTAGCGTTTCCTACGAGCAGTACTTC	CASSSSVSYEQYF
.	TRBV12-3/TRBV12-4	TRBJ1-1	.	TGTGCCAGCAGTTTACAGGTGAACACTGAAGCTTTCTTT	CASSLQVNTEAFF
.	TRBV30	TRBJ1-1	TRBD1	TGTGCCTGGACCGGGACAGGGGCTTCTGAAGCTTTCTTT	CAWTGTGASEAFF
.	TRBV27	TRBJ1-2	TRBD1	TGTGCCAGCGGGCAGACAGGGAACTATGGCTACACCTTC	CASGQTGNYGYTF
once	TRBV7-6	TRBJ1-2	TRBD1	TGTGCCAGCAGCAATAGACTCTCTCCGGGACAGGGACACTATGGCTACACCTTC	CASSNRLSPGQGHYGYTF
.	TRBV5-1	TRBJ2-2	TRBD2	TGCGCCAGCAGCGGGACTAGCGGGGGGGCCAGGTCCGGGGAGCTGTTTTTT	CASSGTSGGARSGELFF
.	TRBV6-5	TRBJ1-2	.	TGTGCCAGCAACCAGGGCCGAATTAACTATGGCTACACCTTC	CASNQGRINYGYTF
.	TRBV7-9	TRBJ2-7	.	TGTGCCAGCAGCTTGTCAAAAGGAGGCTACGAGCAGTACTTC	CASSLSKGGYEQYF
.	TRBV10-3	TRBJ1-4	.	TGTGCCGCCAGGGGTAGCAATGAAAAACTGTTTTTT	CAARGSNEKLFF
.	TRBV7-2	TRBJ1-1	.	TGTGCCAGCAGCTCCACTTTTGGGGGGATTGAAGCTTTCTTT	CASSSTFGGIEAFF
.	TRBV3-1/TRBV3-2	TRBJ2-1	.	TGTGCCAGCAGCCAAGAAGTCGGGACCTACAATGAGCAGTTCTTC	CASSQEVGTYNEQFF
.	TRBV7-9	TRBJ1-2	.	TGTGCCAGCAGCACAGTAGTACGTGGCTACACCTTC	CASSTVVRGYTF
.	TRBV6-5	TRBJ1-5	.	TGTGCCAGCACCAGGTCAAATCAGCCCCAGCATTTT	CASTRSNQPQHF
.	TRBV7-8	TRBJ2-7	.	TGTGCCACCTATCTGGGGTCACAGGCGGTCGGGGAGCAGTACTTC	CATYLGSQAVGEQYF
.	TRBV6-2/TRBV6-3	TRBJ2-1	.	TGTGCCAGCAGCCTCAGGGGCTGGAATGAGCAGTTCTTC	CASSLRGWNEQFF
.	TRBV9	TRBJ2-3	TRBD2	TGTGCCAGCAGCGTAGCTCCCCCAACTAGCGGGAAAAAAGATACGCAGTATTTT	CASSVAPPTSGKKDTQYF
medium-sized	TRBV7-9	TRBJ1-6	TRBD1	TGTGCCAGCAGCCTAGGGACAGGGGAGGGGTCACCCCTCCACTTT	CASSLGTGEGSPLHF
few	TRBV18	TRBJ2-2	.	TGTGCCAGCTCTCGTCAGGGGAACACCGGGGAGCTGTTTTTT	CASSRQGNTGELFF
.	TRBV7-3	TRBJ2-1	.	TGTGCCAGCAGCCTAAGGCGGGATGAGCAGTTCTTC	CASSLRRDEQFF
.	TRBV19	TRBJ1-2	TRBD1	TGTGCCAGTAGCCGATCCGGGACAGGCTATGGCTACACCTTC	CASSRSGTGYGYTF
once	TRBV7-3	TRBJ2-7	.	TGTGCCAGCAGCTTATCGGCCCAGGGATACGAGCAGTACTTC	CASSLSAQGYEQYF
.	TRBV21-1	TRBJ1-2	.	TGTGCCAGCAGCAAAGGAAAAGGCCGACAGGGGGGTAACTATGGCTACACCTTC	CASSKGKGRQGGNYGYTF
once	TRBV29-1	TRBJ1-1	TRBD1	TGCAGCGTCCCGGGACAGCGAACACTGAACACTGAAGCTTTCTTT	CSVPGQRTLNTEAFF
.	TRBV11-3	TRBJ2-1	TRBD2	TGTGCCAGCAGTCTAGCGGGGAACAATGAGCAGTTCTTC	CASSLAGNNEQFF
.	TRBV28	TRBJ2-3	TRBD2	TGTGCCAGCAGTCCACTAGCGGGCGACACAGATACGCAGTATTTT	CASSPLAGDTDTQYF
.	TRBV5-1	TRBJ1-1	.	TGCGCCAGCAGCACTGGACACTTGAACACTGAAGCTTTCTTT	CASSTGHLNTEAFF
.	TRBV12-5	TRBJ2-1	.	TGTGCTAGTGGAGATACGGGACTCACTCAGTTCTTC	CASGDTGLTQFF
.	TRBV4-1	TRBJ2-2	TRBD2	TGCGCCAGCAGCCATCCCGGGAGGTCGGACACCGGGGAGCTGTTTTTT	CASSHPGRSDTGELFF
.	TRBV19	TRBJ2-7	.	TGTGCCAGTAGTCCAAACAGAGGAGGGCACGACGAGCAGTACTTC	CASSPNRGGHDEQYF
.	TRBV5-4	TRBJ1-2	.	TGTGCCAGCAGCTCACAGGGCACCTCAGGTGGCTACACCTTC	CASSSQGTSGGYTF
.	TRBV3-1/TRBV3-2	TRBJ1-1	.	TGTGCCAGCAGCCAGGGGCCTAGTCGGAACACTGAAGCTTTCTTT	CASSQGPSRNTEAFF
.	TRBV4-2	TRBJ1-2	.	TGTGCCAGCAGCCGGGACAACCGGGGCTACACCTTC	CASSRDNRGYTF
.	TRBV10-3	TRBJ2-7	.	TGTGCCATCAGTGACAGAAAATCTTCCTACGAGCAGTACTTC	CAISDRKSSYEQYF
once	TRBV19	TRBJ1-1	.	TGTGCCAGTAGTATAGAGGGGGCGAACACTGAAGCTTTCTTT	CASSIEGANTEAFF